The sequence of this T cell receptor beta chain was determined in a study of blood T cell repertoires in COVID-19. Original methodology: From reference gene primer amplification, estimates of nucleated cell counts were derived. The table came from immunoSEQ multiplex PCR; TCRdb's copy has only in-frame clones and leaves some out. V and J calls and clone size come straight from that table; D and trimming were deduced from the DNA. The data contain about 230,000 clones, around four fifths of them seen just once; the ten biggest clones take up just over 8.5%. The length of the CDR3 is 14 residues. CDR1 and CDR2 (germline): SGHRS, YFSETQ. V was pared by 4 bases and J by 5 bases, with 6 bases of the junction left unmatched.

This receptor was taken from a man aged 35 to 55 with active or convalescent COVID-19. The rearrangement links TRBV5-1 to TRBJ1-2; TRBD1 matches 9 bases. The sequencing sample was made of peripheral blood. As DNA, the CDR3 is TGCGCCAGCAGCCCGGGACAGGGAGAATATGGCTACACCTTC. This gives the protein CASSPGQGEYGYTF.